A selection of T cell receptor beta chains follows, all from one sample in a study of vaccination and CD4 T cells after COVID-19. TCRdb independently ran MiXCR on the PCR reads; one entry per CDR3 protein. This sample has about 20,000 distinct CDR3 sequences, with over 35% found just once. Their cognate antigens are unknown. The input for sequencing was CD4+ T cells from blood, cultured in vitro, taken before SARS-CoV-2 vaccination. The receptors derive from a human donor who received a COVID-19 vaccine. Both conserved end residues are part of each CDR3. A D gene is named only where the DNA matches it firmly. Clone size appears in some rows only: once, few, many, or a class for an expanded clone.

>TRBV20-1|TRBJ1-6|15|.|.
CSAGARVPYNSPLHF
TGCAGTGCTGGAGCCCGGGTTCCCTATAATTCACCCCTCCACTTT
>TRBV20-1|TRBJ1-2|14|.|.
CSARDLGAHYGYTF
TGCAGTGCTAGAGATCTCGGGGCCCACTATGGCTACACCTTC
>TRBV6-5|TRBJ2-5|18|few|TRBD2
CASSYRFFSGGPQETQYF
TGTGCCAGCAGTTACAGGTTTTTTAGCGGGGGGCCACAAGAGACCCAGTACTTC
>TRBV12-3/TRBV12-4|TRBJ1-6|13|.|TRBD1
CASSQGEDSPLHF
TGTGCCAGCAGTCAGGGGGAAGACTCACCCCTCCACTTT
>TRBV15|TRBJ2-2|17|few|TRBD2
CATSRDHSGGNTGELFF
TGTGCCACCAGCAGAGATCACAGCGGGGGGAACACCGGGGAGCTGTTTTTT
>TRBV12-3/TRBV12-4|TRBJ1-5|15|.|TRBD1
CASSRPGGGNQPQHF
TGTGCCAGCAGCCGTCCAGGGGGGGGTAATCAGCCCCAGCATTTT
>TRBV5-1|TRBJ2-1|16|.|.
CASSFSRTAEVDEQFF
TGCGCCAGCAGCTTCTCCAGGACCGCTGAGGTGGATGAGCAGTTCTTC
>TRBV6-5|TRBJ1-2|14|.|TRBD1
CASSSPSRTGGYTF
TGTGCCAGCAGTTCTCCATCCCGGACAGGTGGCTACACCTTC
>TRBV19|TRBJ1-5|16|.|.
CASSIGRGGVNQPQHF
TGTGCCAGTAGTATTGGTCGGGGGGGGGTAAATCAGCCCCAGCATTTT
>TRBV14|TRBJ1-5|17|.|.
CASSLQRAGLSNQPQHF
TGTGCCAGCAGCTTACAGCGTGCAGGGTTGAGCAATCAGCCCCAGCATTTT
>TRBV6-1|TRBJ1-3|12|.|.
CASGETGNTIYF
TGTGCCAGCGGTGAAACTGGAAACACCATATATTTT
>TRBV11-2|TRBJ1-2|15|few|.
CASSLERDIPYGYTF
TGTGCCAGCAGCTTAGAACGGGACATTCCCTATGGCTACACCTTC
>TRBV20-1|TRBJ2-7|14|.|.
CSARDAGRSYEQYF
TGCAGTGCTAGAGATGCGGGCCGCTCCTACGAGCAGTACTTC
>TRBV24-1|TRBJ2-3|15|.|TRBD2
CATSDPGLVTDTQYF
TGTGCCACCAGTGACCCCGGACTAGTCACAGATACGCAGTATTTT
>TRBV6-1|TRBJ2-3|17|.|TRBD2
CASSPRTSGGAADTQYF
TGTGCCAGCAGTCCACGGACTAGCGGGGGGGCCGCAGATACGCAGTATTTT
>TRBV27|TRBJ2-7|14|.|.
CASRTLLQSYEQYF
TGTGCCAGCAGGACCCTTTTGCAGTCCTACGAGCAGTACTTC
>TRBV24-1|TRBJ1-2|13|few|.
CATSDEGAYGYTF
TGTGCCACCAGTGACGAGGGAGCCTATGGCTACACCTTC
>TRBV28|TRBJ1-2|15|.|TRBD1
CASTPQGAPNYGYTF
TGTGCCAGCACCCCCCAGGGGGCCCCTAACTATGGCTACACCTTC
>TRBV28|TRBJ2-5|15|few|.
CASSSGGARGETQYF
TGTGCCAGCAGCTCCGGGGGCGCGCGCGGGGAGACCCAGTACTTC
>TRBV12-3/TRBV12-4|TRBJ2-7|13|.|TRBD1
CASSLARGYEQYF
TGTGCCAGCAGTTTGGCCAGGGGGTACGAGCAGTACTTC
>TRBV5-1|TRBJ1-1|14|few|.
CASSLAGGRTEAFF
TGCGCCAGCAGCCTGGCGGGGGGAAGAACTGAAGCTTTCTTT
>TRBV2|TRBJ1-2|15|.|.
CASKRDTKDVNGYTF
TGTGCCAGCAAGCGGGACACGAAGGATGTAAATGGCTACACCTTC
>TRBV18|TRBJ2-4|16|once|.
CASSPPVQLAKNIQYF
TGTGCCAGCTCACCACCGGTCCAGTTAGCCAAAAACATTCAGTACTTC
>TRBV6-1|TRBJ2-2|16|.|.
CASSPVGARGTGELFF
TGTGCCAGCTCCCCTGTCGGGGCCCGGGGCACCGGGGAGCTGTTTTTT
>TRBV5-6|TRBJ1-2|16|.|.
CASSLRRFDRPHGYTF
TGTGCCAGCAGCTTGCGGCGGTTCGACAGGCCTCATGGCTACACCTTC
>TRBV21-1|TRBJ1-1|16|.|.
CASSKPGDRDNTEAFF
TGTGCCAGCAGCAAACCCGGTGACAGGGATAACACTGAAGCTTTCTTT
>TRBV20-1|TRBJ1-5|15|.|.
CSAIYASSTTQPQHF
TGCAGTGCTATTTATGCGTCATCGACAACTCAGCCCCAGCATTTT
>TRBV12-3/TRBV12-4|TRBJ1-5|14|few|.
CASSRGSSNQPQHF
TGTGCCAGCAGTCGCGGGAGTAGCAATCAGCCCCAGCATTTT
>TRBV25-1|TRBJ1-2|13|.|.
CASSELVTGGYTF
TGTGCCAGCAGTGAACTGGTGACAGGTGGCTACACCTTC
>TRBV5-1|TRBJ2-7|14|.|.
CASSLGRVGTEQYF
TGCGCCAGCAGCTTGGGAAGGGTAGGAACCGAGCAGTACTTC
>TRBV7-6|TRBJ2-5|15|few|TRBD2
CASSPRLATQETQYF
TGTGCCAGCAGCCCGAGACTAGCGACGCAAGAGACCCAGTACTTC
>TRBV7-9|TRBJ2-3|18|few|TRBD2
CASSYLLTSGDGTDTQYF
TGTGCCAGCAGTTACCTTCTGACTAGCGGGGATGGCACAGATACGCAGTATTTT